This entry lists 25 T cell receptor beta chains sequenced from one sample in a study of cytomegalovirus exposure and HLA in healthy donors. Only in-frame clones appear in the TCRdb table, and some are missing; sequencing was by immunoSEQ multiplex PCR. The data hold 150,000 to 200,000 clones, with around 85% observed a single time. Sequencing was done on a sample of PBMCs. These receptors came from a woman aged 25 to 39 in good health and CMV-seronegative.

The chain carries TRBV2 and TRBJ1-2, with D tentatively TRBD1 (6 bases). There are 16 residues in the CDR3. CDR1 and CDR2 from the germline V gene are SNHLY and FYNNEI. V was trimmed by 1 base and J by 4 bases, leaving 16 bases between them. This CDR3 is CASSEGRGGSFYGYTF. In nucleotides, the CDR3 is TGTGCCAGCAGTGAAGGTCGGGGGGGCTCGTTCTATGGCTACACCTTC.

The chain has TRBV27 and TRBJ2-1; D uncertain. Germline loops: CDR1 MNHEY, CDR2 SMNVEV (reference sequence). V was shortened by 5 bases and J by 10 bases, with 15 bases between the two germline ends. This CDR3 is built from 13 residues. The CDR3 DNA sequence: TGTGCCAGCAGTACCGGATTGAGGAGAGAGCAGTTCTTC. This codes for CASSTGLRREQFF.

The rearrangement links TRBV7-3 to TRBJ1-6, with D maybe TRBD1 (5 bases). Germline CDR1 and CDR2: SGHTA and FQGTGA. The V end was cut by 0 bases, the J end by 8 bases, with 5 bases between. This CDR3 has 13 residues. CDR3 loop: CASSLTGDSPLHF. The CDR3 DNA reads TGTGCCAGCAGCTTAACAGGGGATTCACCCCTCCACTTT.

The chain combines TRBV5-1 with TRBJ1-1; no firm D call. This CDR3 spans 13 amino acids. Looked up from germline, CDR1 is SGHRS and CDR2 is YFSETQ. V lost 1 base to trimming and J lost 5 bases, with 9 bases between them. The CDR3 coding sequence is TGCGCCAGCAGCTTGAAAGGGAAGACTGAAGCTTTCTTT. This translates into CASSLKGKTEAFF.

The chain recombines TRBV30 with TRBJ1-4, with 9 bases aligning to TRBD1. Germline trimming cut 3 bases from V and 8 bases from J; bases unmatched to any gene: 7. The CDR3 length is 14 residues. Germline lookup yields CDR1 GTSNPN and CDR2 SVGIG (reference sequence). CDR3 loop: CAWSRGQGYEKLFF. The CDR3 bases are TGTGCCTGGAGCCGGGGACAGGGCTACGAAAAACTGTTTTTT.

The chain recombines TRBV4-2 with TRBJ2-1; D uncertain. This CDR3 region has 13 residues. With 1 base removed from V and 7 bases from J, the gap between germline ends came to 8 bases. Germline CDR1 is LGHNA and CDR2 is YNFKEQ. The CDR3 loop is CASSQVQRNEQFF. The CDR3 nucleotides read TGTGCCAGCAGCCAAGTACAGCGTAATGAGCAGTTCTTC.

This chain links TRBV27 with TRBJ2-2; D not resolved. The CDR3 is 12 amino acids. The V gene lost 5 bases and the J gene lost 1 base, with 2 bases spanning the gap. Germline V gene sequence: CDR1 MNHEY, CDR2 SMNVEV (reference sequence). The chain's CDR3 is CASSLNTGELFF. In DNA form, the CDR3 reads TGTGCCAGCAGTCTGAACACCGGGGAGCTGTTTTTT.

CDR3 in DNA: TGTGCCAGCAGTTTAGGACGGGAGCGGTACAATGAGCAGTTCTTC. The encoded protein is CASSLGRERYNEQFF. The V and J genes are TRBV27 and TRBJ2-1; TRBD2 might be the D (6 bases). V lost 2 bases, J lost 4 bases, and 12 bases lay in between. Per the germline V gene, CDR1 is MNHEY and CDR2 is SMNVEV (reference sequence). The CDR3 sequence is 15 residues long.

The chain employs TRBV6-1 and TRBJ2-7; unclear D gene. The CDR3 contains 13 residues. The V and J ends lost 3 bases and 6 bases respectively, with 12 bases between them. The germline CDR1 and CDR2 sequences are MNHNS and SASEGT. The CDR3 nucleotides read TGTGCCAGCAGTGAGAATCGCCTAATCGAGCAGTACTTC. This gives the protein CASSENRLIEQYF.

This sequence joins TRBV6-4 and TRBJ2-3, with 8 nucleotides matching TRBD2. CDR1 is MRHNA, CDR2 SNTAGT, per germline. V lost 4 bases, J lost 0 bases, and 3 bases stayed unmatched. The CDR3 has 15 amino acids. The CDR3 DNA sequence: TGTGCCAGCAGTGTGGCTAGCGGGAGCACAGATACGCAGTATTTT. Its protein is CASSVASGSTDTQYF.

This rearrangement joins TRBV5-1 to TRBJ2-3; TRBD2 matches at 12 bases. Germline V lookup: CDR1 SGHRS, CDR2 YFSETQ. Trimming took 4 bases from V and 4 from J; bases not matched to a gene: 4. CDR3 length: 15 residues. CDR3 loop: CASSRLAGAADTQYF. Here the CDR3 DNA reads TGCGCCAGCAGCAGACTAGCGGGAGCGGCAGATACGCAGTATTTT.

The rearrangement links TRBV7-2 to TRBJ2-6; no definite D call. Trimming cost V 5 bases and J 0 bases, with 8 bases left between them. The CDR3 length is 15 residues. Germline CDR1 and CDR2: SGHTA and FQGNSA. The CDR3 here is CASSPTSSGANVLTF. In DNA form, the CDR3 reads TGTGCCAGCAGCCCTACGAGCTCTGGGGCCAACGTCCTGACTTTC.

The chain links TRBV5-4 to TRBJ1-3; D ambiguous. Germline loops: CDR1 SGHNT, CDR2 YYREEE (reference sequence). Deletions cut 0 bases from V and 2 bases from J, with 12 bases between. This CDR3 is 16 amino acids long. CDR3 loop: CASSLAGLNAGNTIYF. DNA of the CDR3: TGTGCCAGCAGCTTGGCCGGTTTGAATGCTGGAAACACCATATATTTT.

This clone was seen a single time. The CDR3 bases are TGTGCCAGCAGTTACGGGGGGACGTTCTCGCCTGAAGCTTTCTTT. Translating gives CASSYGGTFSPEAFF. This chain connects TRBV6-5 to TRBJ1-1; D is possibly TRBD1 (5 bases). CDR1 is MNHEY and CDR2 is SVGAGI in the germline V gene. CDR3 length: 15 amino acids. V was clipped by 2 bases and J by 6 bases, with 16 bases between them.

This chain links TRBV5-4 with TRBJ2-7; D remains ambiguous. The length of the CDR3 is 14 residues. Germline loops: CDR1 SGHNT, CDR2 YYREEE (reference sequence). Trimming shortened V by 4 bases and J by 3 bases, and 14 bases separated the two germline ends. CDR3 sequence (DNA): TGTGCCAGCAGCGACCTGACGGGCAGCTACGAGCAGTACTTC. Translated: CASSDLTGSYEQYF.

The chain joins TRBV5-1 to TRBJ2-7, with TRBD1 matching over 10 bases. This CDR3 contains 14 residues. The V gene end was trimmed by 4 bases and the J gene end by 2 bases; junction bases not matched to a gene: 3. Germline V lookup: CDR1 SGHRS, CDR2 YFSETQ. CDR3 in amino acids: CASSADRGTYEQYF. The CDR3 DNA reads as TGCGCCAGCAGCGCGGACAGGGGGACCTACGAGCAGTACTTC. The whole variable domain, remainder taken from reference TRBV5-1 and TRBJ2-7, is KAGVTQTPRYLIKTRGQQVTLSCSPISGHRSVSWYQQTPGQGLQFLFEYFSETQRNKGNFPGRFSGRQFSNSRSEMNVSTLELGDSALYLCASSADRGTYEQYFGPGTRLTVT.

The rearrangement joins TRBV19 to TRBJ1-6; no firm D call. Trimming stripped 7 bases from V and 8 bases from J, with 18 bases between. The germline gives CDR1 LNHDA, CDR2 SQIVND (reference sequence). This CDR3 has 15 residues. The CDR3 nucleotides read TGTGCCAGTAACGGTGAGGGTCGGGTTCATTCACCCCTCCACTTT. Translating gives CASNGEGRVHSPLHF.

The rearrangement uses TRBV5-4 and TRBJ2-7, with TRBD2 matching over 11 bases. This CDR3 has 14 residues. Trimming removed 0 bases from V and 6 bases from J; junction bases left unmatched: 2. Germline V CDR1 and CDR2: SGHNT, YYREEE (reference sequence). This chain's CDR3 is CASSLELAGAEQYF. Written as DNA, the CDR3 is TGTGCCAGCAGCTTGGAACTAGCGGGAGCCGAGCAGTACTTC.

This rearrangement joins TRBV4-1 to TRBJ2-1; 8 bases are a match to TRBD2. With V trimmed by 4 bases and J by 2 bases, 4 bases remained unmatched. The CDR3 runs 15 residues. Germline V CDR1 and CDR2: MGHRA, YSYEKL. The DNA of the CDR3 is TGCGCCAGCAGCCGCGGACTAGCCCCCTACAATGAGCAGTTCTTC. This codes for CASSRGLAPYNEQFF.

This sequence joins TRBV5-1 and TRBJ2-7; D unclear. This CDR3 region has 12 residues. Trimming left V 7 bases short and J 3 bases short, with 11 bases between. Germline CDR1 is SGHRS and CDR2 is YFSETQ. This CDR3 reads CASSKGLYEQYF. The CDR3 bases are TGCGCCAGCTCCAAAGGCCTCTACGAGCAGTACTTC.

The chain joins TRBV29-1 to TRBJ2-7; D could derive from TRBD1 or TRBD2 (5 bases each). Germline V gives CDR1 SQVTM, CDR2 ANQGSEA. Trimming left V 4 bases short and J 5 bases short, with 9 bases between. The CDR3 has 11 amino acids. This chain's CDR3 is CSVGDVNEQYF. The CDR3 coding sequence is TGCAGCGTTGGGGACGTCAACGAGCAGTACTTC.

The chain combines TRBV30 with TRBJ1-1; D is undetermined. V lost 0 bases, J lost 4 bases, and 9 bases lay in between. This CDR3 has 13 amino acids. CDR1 and CDR2 (germline): GTSNPN, SVGIG (reference sequence). CDR3 residues: CAWSVPGSTEAFF. The CDR3 DNA reads as TGTGCCTGGAGTGTACCGGGCAGCACTGAAGCTTTCTTT.

The genes are TRBV4-2 and TRBJ2-5, with 7 nucleotides matching TRBD2. J gave up 3 bases and V 1 base, and 2 bases lay outside the gene matches. Germline V gene data show CDR1 as LGHNA and CDR2 as YNFKEQ. The CDR3 totals 14 residues. This CDR3 reads CASSQGGGEETQYF. Here the CDR3 DNA reads TGTGCCAGCAGCCAAGGGGGGGGAGAAGAGACCCAGTACTTC.

This chain joins TRBV15 and TRBJ2-4; possible D gene TRBD2, 6 bases. The CDR3 has 15 amino acids. V was cut by 0 bases and J by 3 bases, with 9 bases left in between. Germline V gene lookup returns CDR1 LNHNV and CDR2 YYDKDF (reference sequence). CDR3 coding DNA: TGTGCCACCAGCAGAGAGGGTAGCGGCAAAAACATTCAGTACTTC. This codes for CATSREGSGKNIQYF.

This chain links TRBV6-1 with TRBJ2-7, with no clear D. Trimming removed 7 bases at V and 1 base at J, with 14 bases between. The V gene's germline CDR1 is MNHNS and CDR2 SASEGT. The CDR3 totals 14 residues. In DNA form, the CDR3 reads TGTGCCAGCACTTATCCGGGCCGGTCCTACGAGCAGTACTTC. Encoded protein: CASTYPGRSYEQYF.